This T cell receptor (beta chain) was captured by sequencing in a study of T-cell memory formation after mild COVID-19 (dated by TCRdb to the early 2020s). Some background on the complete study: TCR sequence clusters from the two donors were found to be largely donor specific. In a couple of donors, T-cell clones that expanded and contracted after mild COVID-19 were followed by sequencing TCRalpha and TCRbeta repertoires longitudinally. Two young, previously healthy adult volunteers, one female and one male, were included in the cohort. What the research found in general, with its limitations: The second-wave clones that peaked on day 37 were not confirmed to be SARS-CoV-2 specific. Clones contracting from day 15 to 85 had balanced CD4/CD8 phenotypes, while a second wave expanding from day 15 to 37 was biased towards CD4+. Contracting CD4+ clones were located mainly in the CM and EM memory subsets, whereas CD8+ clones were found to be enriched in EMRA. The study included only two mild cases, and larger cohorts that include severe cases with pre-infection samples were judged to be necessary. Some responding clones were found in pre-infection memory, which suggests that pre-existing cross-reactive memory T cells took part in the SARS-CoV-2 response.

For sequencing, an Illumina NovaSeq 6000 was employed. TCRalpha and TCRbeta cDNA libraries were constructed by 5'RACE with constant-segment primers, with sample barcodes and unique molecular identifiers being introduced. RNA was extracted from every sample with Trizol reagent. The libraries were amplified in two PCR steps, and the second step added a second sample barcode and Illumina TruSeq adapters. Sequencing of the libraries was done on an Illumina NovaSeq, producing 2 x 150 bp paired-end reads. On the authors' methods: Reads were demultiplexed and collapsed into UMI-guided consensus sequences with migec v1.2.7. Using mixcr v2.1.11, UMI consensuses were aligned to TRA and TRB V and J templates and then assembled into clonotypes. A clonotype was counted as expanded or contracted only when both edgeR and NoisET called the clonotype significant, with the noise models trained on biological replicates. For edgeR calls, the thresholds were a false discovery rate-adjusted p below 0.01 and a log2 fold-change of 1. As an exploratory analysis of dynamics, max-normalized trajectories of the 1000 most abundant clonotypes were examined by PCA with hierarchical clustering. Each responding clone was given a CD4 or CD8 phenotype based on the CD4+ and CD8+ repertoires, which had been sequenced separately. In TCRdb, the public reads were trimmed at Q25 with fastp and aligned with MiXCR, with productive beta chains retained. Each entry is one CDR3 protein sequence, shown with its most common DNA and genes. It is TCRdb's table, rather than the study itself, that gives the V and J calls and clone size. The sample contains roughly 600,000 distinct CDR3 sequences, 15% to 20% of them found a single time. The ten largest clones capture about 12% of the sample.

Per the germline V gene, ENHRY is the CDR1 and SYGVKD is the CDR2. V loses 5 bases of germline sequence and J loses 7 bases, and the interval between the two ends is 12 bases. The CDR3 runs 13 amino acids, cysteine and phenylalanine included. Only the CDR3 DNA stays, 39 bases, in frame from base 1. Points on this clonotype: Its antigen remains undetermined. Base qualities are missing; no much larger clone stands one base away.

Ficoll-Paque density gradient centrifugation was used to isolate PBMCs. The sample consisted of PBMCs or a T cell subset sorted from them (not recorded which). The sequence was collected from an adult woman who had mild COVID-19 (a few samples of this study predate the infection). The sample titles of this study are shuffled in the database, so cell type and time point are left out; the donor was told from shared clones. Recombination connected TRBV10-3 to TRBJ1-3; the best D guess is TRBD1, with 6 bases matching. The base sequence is TGTGCCATCAGTTCAAATCAGGGGAACACCATATATTTT. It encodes CAISSNQGNTIYF.